The clone carrying this T cell receptor beta chain was seen a single time. What it binds is not known. CDR1 and CDR2 (germline): GTSNPN, SVGIG (reference sequence). J was trimmed by 4 bases and V by 2 bases; bases with no gene match: 11. CDR3 length: 15 residues. This entry is derived from a study of somatic mutations in cytotoxic T cells in rheumatoid arthritis. Whole-study context: Purity of nearly 100% was reached when some V beta antibody-stained T-cell populations were flow-sorted, including V beta1+ cells sequenced for TCRB. Overall study results and limits: Nobody had found out which antigens the expanded CD8+ clones targeted. Some patients, about an eighth of the roughly 60, had a largest CD8+ clone that exceeded 20% of CD8+ cells.

Sequenced by immunoSEQ multiplex PCR; TCRdb stores in-frame clones only, minus some. The sample carries fewer than 15,000 clones, 90% to 95% recorded once. The sample was CD4+ T cells sorted from blood. The V call is TRBV30, the J call TRBJ2-7, with TRBD1 identical over 7 bases. This clonotype was sampled from a man aged 65 to 79 with rheumatoid arthritis. Written as DNA, the CDR3 is TGTGCCTGGAGTATTACCGGGACAGCAAAATACGAGCAGTACTTC. It encodes CAWSITGTAKYEQYF.